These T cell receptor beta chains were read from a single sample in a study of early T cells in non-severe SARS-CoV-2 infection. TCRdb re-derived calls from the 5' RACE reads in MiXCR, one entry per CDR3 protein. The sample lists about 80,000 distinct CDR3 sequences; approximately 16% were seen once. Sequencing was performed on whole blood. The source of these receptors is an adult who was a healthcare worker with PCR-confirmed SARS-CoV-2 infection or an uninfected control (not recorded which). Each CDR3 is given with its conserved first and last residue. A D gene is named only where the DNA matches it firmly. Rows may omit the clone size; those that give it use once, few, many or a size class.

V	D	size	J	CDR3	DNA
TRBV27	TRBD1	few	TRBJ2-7	CASSFGTGGIYEQYF	TGTGCCAGCAGTTTTGGGACAGGGGGCATTTACGAGCAGTACTTC
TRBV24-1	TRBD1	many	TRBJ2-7	CATSAGTATSYEQYF	TGTGCCACCAGTGCCGGGACAGCCACCTCCTACGAGCAGTACTTC
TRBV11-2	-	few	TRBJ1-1	CASSLDIILNTEAFF	TGTGCCAGCAGCTTAGATATCATCTTGAACACTGAAGCTTTCTTT
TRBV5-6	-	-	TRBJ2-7	CASSRMYVDEQYF	TGTGCCAGCAGCCGAATGTACGTGGACGAGCAGTACTTC
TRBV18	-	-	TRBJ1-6	CASSPGVHNSPLHF	TGTGCCAGCTCACCAGGGGTACATAATTCACCCCTCCACTTT
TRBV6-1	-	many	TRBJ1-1	CASRAVQGTNTEAFF	TGTGCCAGCAGGGCCGTACAGGGAACGAACACTGAAGCTTTCTTT
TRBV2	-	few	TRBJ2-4	CASGIAKNIQYF	TGTGCCAGCGGGATAGCCAAAAACATTCAGTACTTC
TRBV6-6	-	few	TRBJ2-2	CASTHGVSNTGELFF	TGTGCCAGCACTCACGGGGTATCGAACACCGGGGAGCTGTTTTTT
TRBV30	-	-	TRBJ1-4	CAWTSTSGEKLFF	TGTGCCTGGACATCCACCAGTGGTGAAAAACTGTTTTTT
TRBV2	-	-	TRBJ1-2	CASRLQGPRYGYTF	TGTGCCAGCAGATTACAGGGCCCTCGCTATGGCTACACCTTC
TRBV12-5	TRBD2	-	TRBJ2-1	CASGNSGTSPYNEQFF	TGTGCTAGTGGTAACTCCGGGACTAGCCCCTACAATGAGCAGTTCTTC
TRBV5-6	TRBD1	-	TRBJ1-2	CASSFYSGTGAFDGYTF	TGTGCCAGCAGCTTTTACTCCGGGACAGGGGCATTTGATGGCTACACCTTC
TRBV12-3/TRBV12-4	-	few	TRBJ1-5	CASSFSGYQPQHF	TGTGCCAGCAGTTTTTCGGGCTATCAGCCCCAGCATTTT
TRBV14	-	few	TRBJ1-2	CASSQGYGYTF	TGTGCCAGCAGCCAGGGGTATGGCTACACCTTC
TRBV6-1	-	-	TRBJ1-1	CASSEGAGMNTEAFF	TGTGCCAGCAGTGAAGGGGCCGGGATGAACACTGAAGCTTTCTTT
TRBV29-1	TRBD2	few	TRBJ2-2	CSVRERGTGELFF	TGCAGCGTTAGGGAGCGGGGCACCGGGGAGCTGTTTTTT
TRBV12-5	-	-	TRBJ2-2	CASVFGATTGELFF	TGTGCTAGTGTTTTCGGGGCTACCACCGGGGAGCTGTTTTTT
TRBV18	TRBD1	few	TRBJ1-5	CASSADRVGQPQHF	TGTGCCAGCTCTGCGGACAGGGTAGGACAGCCCCAGCATTTT
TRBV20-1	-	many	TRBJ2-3	CSAREGKEGLAFSTDTQYF	TGCAGTGCTAGAGAGGGCAAGGAGGGGTTAGCGTTTAGCACAGATACGCAGTATTTT
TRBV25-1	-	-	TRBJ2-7	CASSEWAEPYEQYF	TGTGCCAGCAGTGAATGGGCGGAGCCCTACGAGCAGTACTTC
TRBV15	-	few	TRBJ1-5	CATSRDLATADQPQHF	TGTGCCACCAGCAGAGATTTGGCAACAGCGGATCAGCCCCAGCATTTT
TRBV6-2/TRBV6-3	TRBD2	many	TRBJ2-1	CASSDERGRHNEQFF	TGTGCCAGCAGTGACGAGCGGGGGAGACACAATGAGCAGTTCTTC
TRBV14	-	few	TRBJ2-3	CASGGSTDTQYF	TGTGCCAGCGGCGGCAGCACAGATACGCAGTATTTT
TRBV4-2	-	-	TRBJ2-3	CASSQSNTQYF	TGTGCCAGCAGCCAATCAAATACGCAGTATTTT
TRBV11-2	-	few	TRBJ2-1	CASSPDYYNEQFF	TGTGCCAGCAGCCCGGACTACTACAATGAGCAGTTCTTC
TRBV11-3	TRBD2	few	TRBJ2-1	CASSPGLASGRGAAGDEQFF	TGTGCCAGCAGCCCCGGGCTGGCTAGCGGGAGGGGTGCGGCTGGGGATGAGCAGTTCTTC
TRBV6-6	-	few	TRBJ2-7	CASSYSTYSYEQYF	TGTGCCAGCAGTTACTCGACTTATTCCTACGAGCAGTACTTC